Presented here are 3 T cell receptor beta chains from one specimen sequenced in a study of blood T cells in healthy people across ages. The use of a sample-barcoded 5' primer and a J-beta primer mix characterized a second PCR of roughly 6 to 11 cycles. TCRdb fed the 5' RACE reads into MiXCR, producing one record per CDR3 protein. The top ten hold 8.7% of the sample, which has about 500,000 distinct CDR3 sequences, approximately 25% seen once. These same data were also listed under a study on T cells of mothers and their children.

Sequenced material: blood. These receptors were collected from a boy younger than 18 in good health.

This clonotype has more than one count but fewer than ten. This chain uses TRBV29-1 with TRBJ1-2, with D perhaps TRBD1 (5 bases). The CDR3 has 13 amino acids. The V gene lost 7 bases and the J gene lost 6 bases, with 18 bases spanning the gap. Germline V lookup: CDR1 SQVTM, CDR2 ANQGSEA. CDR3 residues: CSDSGEGLDGYTF. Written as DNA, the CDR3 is TGCAGCGACTCAGGAGAGGGGCTGGATGGCTACACCTTC.

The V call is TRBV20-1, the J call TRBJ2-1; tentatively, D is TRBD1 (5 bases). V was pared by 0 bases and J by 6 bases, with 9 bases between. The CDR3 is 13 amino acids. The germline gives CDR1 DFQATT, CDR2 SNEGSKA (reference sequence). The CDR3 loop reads CSARDQGPNEQFF. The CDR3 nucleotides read TGCAGTGCTAGAGACCAGGGTCCCAATGAGCAGTTCTTC.

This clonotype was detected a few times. CDR3 sequence (DNA): TGTGCCATCAGTGAAAGGGGTCAGGGGATGAACACTGAAGCTTTCTTT. It yields the protein CAISERGQGMNTEAFF. This rearrangement joins TRBV10-3 to TRBJ1-1; D is possibly TRBD1 (6 bases). CDR1 and CDR2 (germline): ENHRY, SYGVKD. Trimming left V 3 bases short and J 0 bases short, with 14 bases between. The CDR3 has 16 residues.